These 15 T cell receptor beta chains share one sample of origin, sequenced in a study of blood T cell repertoires in COVID-19. TCRdb keeps only in-frame clones here, not all; method: immunoSEQ multiplex PCR. The sample includes about 120,000 clones, roughly four fifths of them seen just once. The sample comprised peripheral blood. The receptors come from a woman aged 70-85 years with acute or convalescent COVID-19.

This sequence joins TRBV3-1 (or the pseudogene TRBV3-2) and TRBJ2-2; D remains ambiguous. Germline V gene sequence: CDR1 LGHDT, CDR2 YNNKEL (reference sequence). CDR3 length: 16 residues. The V end was cut by 4 bases, the J end by 2 bases, with 14 bases between. In DNA, the CDR3 is TGTGCCAGCAGCCTATGGGCCAAACTTAACACCGGGGAGCTGTTTTTT. It specifies CASSLWAKLNTGELFF.

This rearrangement joins TRBV5-3 to TRBJ1-5, with 7 positions matching TRBD1. TRBV5-3 is an ORF; its function is uncertain. This CDR3 is 15 amino acids long. The junction had 10 bases not matched to a gene; V was cut back by 3 bases and J by 7 bases. The DNA of the CDR3 is TGTGCCAGAAGCTATCCCTTACAGGGGTTGCAGCCCCAGCATTTT. Protein product: CARSYPLQGLQPQHF.

The CDR3 is CASSRPGQGFGYTF. CDR3 bases: TGTGCCAGCAGCCGACCGGGACAGGGGTTTGGCTACACCTTC. The genes are TRBV7-9 and TRBJ1-2; 10 bases match TRBD1. V lost 5 bases, J lost 7 bases, and 7 bases stayed unmatched. Germline CDR1 reads SEHNR; CDR2 reads FQNEAQ (reference sequence). CDR3 length equals 14 residues. The full variable domain, rest sourced from reference TRBV7-9 and TRBJ1-2, is DTGVSQNPRHKITKRGQNVTFRCDPISEHNRLYWYRQTLGQGPEFLTYFQNEAQLEKSRLLSDRFSAERPKGSFSTLEIQRTEQGDSAMYLCASSRPGQGFGYTFGSGTRLTVV.

Only one count was recorded for this clone. The chain is built from TRBV2 and TRBJ1-1, with 9 bases fitting TRBD1. The CDR3 extends over 14 amino acids. Germline trimming cut 6 bases from V and 4 bases from J; bases unmatched to any gene: 6. Germline V lookup: CDR1 SNHLY, CDR2 FYNNEI. In DNA form, the CDR3 reads TGTGCCAGCAGCCCACAGGGGGCGCGCACTGAAGCTTTCTTT. Amino acids: CASSPQGARTEAFF.

The rearrangement links TRBV4-1 to TRBJ1-4; no firm D call. Germline values: CDR1 MGHRA, CDR2 YSYEKL. The CDR3 consists of 15 residues. The V end was cut by 0 bases, the J end by 5 bases, with 10 bases between. CDR3 sequence reads: CASSQDETRNEKLFF. Written as DNA, the CDR3 is TGCGCCAGCAGCCAAGATGAGACCAGGAATGAAAAACTGTTTTTT.

The chain joins TRBV29-1 to TRBJ1-1; 7 bases map to TRBD1. Germline assignment: CDR1 SQVTM and CDR2 ANQGSEA. V lost 0 bases to trimming and J lost 11 bases; unmatched junction nucleotides: 12. CDR3 length: 14 residues. CDR3 DNA: TGCAGCGTTGAAGATGGGGCTGCAGGGGGTATGGCTTTCTTT. Residues: CSVEDGAAGGMAFF.

This chain joins TRBV5-5 and TRBJ1-5; 10 bases match TRBD1. Germline V gives CDR1 SGHKS, CDR2 YYEKEE (reference sequence). Trimming took 5 bases from V and 6 from J; bases not matched to a gene: 5. The CDR3 contains 14 residues. CDR3 sequence: CASRSGTGAQPQHF. The CDR3 nucleotides read TGTGCCAGCAGATCCGGGACAGGGGCTCAGCCCCAGCATTTT.

This chain links TRBV7-9 with TRBJ2-3, with 9 bases that match TRBD2. CDR3 size: 16 residues. Per germline, CDR1 SEHNR and CDR2 FQNEAQ (reference sequence). V was clipped by 4 bases and J by 1 base; unmatched bases: 6. The CDR3 DNA sequence: TGTGCCAGCAGCTCCCCGGGACTAGCCCGCACAGATACGCAGTATTTT. It yields the protein CASSSPGLARTDTQYF.

The rearrangement uses TRBV7-2 and TRBJ2-1; TRBD1 agrees at 10 bases. Germline V CDR1 and CDR2: SGHTA, FQGNSA. V lost 5 bases and J lost 2; bases outside the gene matches: 6. This CDR3 contains 16 residues. The CDR3 DNA follows: TGTGCCAGCAGCCGGACCGGGACAGGGGCCTACAATGAGCAGTTCTTC. Protein sequence: CASSRTGTGAYNEQFF.

The chain links TRBV7-2 to TRBJ2-5; 12 nucleotides match TRBD2. Germline CDR1 reads SGHTA; CDR2 reads FQGNSA. After removal of 5 bases from V and 5 bases from J, the junction contained 6 bases not matched to a gene. The CDR3 loop spans 15 amino acids. CDR3 sequence: CASSASSGGAETQYF. CDR3 DNA sequence: TGTGCCAGCAGCGCCTCTAGCGGGGGGGCGGAGACCCAGTACTTC.

The rearrangement joins TRBV5-1 to TRBJ1-6; 7 nucleotides agree with TRBD1. CDR1 is SGHRS, CDR2 YFSETQ, per germline. The CDR3 covers 14 residues. The V gene end was trimmed by 1 base and the J gene end by 7 bases; junction bases not matched to a gene: 2. The CDR3 sequence is CASSLQGGNSPLHF. DNA of the CDR3: TGCGCCAGCAGCTTGCAGGGGGGAAATTCACCCCTCCACTTT.

The J gene is TRBJ1-2, the V gene TRBV11-2, with TRBD1 identical over 9 bases. This CDR3 contains 19 residues. Trimming removed 1 base from V and 0 bases from J; junction bases left unmatched: 12. Germline-derived CDR1 and CDR2 are SGHAT and FQNNGV. The CDR3 bases are TGTGCCAGCAGCTTAGTCCCCTCCGGGACAGGGAAAGCTAACTATGGCTACACCTTC. Encoded protein: CASSLVPSGTGKANYGYTF.

This chain uses TRBV4-3 with TRBJ2-5; D unresolved. Germline CDR1 is LGHNA and CDR2 is YSLEER. The CDR3 loop spans 13 amino acids. Trimming took off 1 base at V and 2 bases at J, with 5 bases between the two ends. This chain's CDR3 is CASSQGLQETQYF. CDR3 nucleotide sequence: TGCGCCAGCAGCCAAGGACTGCAAGAGACCCAGTACTTC.

The J gene is TRBJ1-1, the V gene TRBV5-1; D is unclear. CDR3 length equals 15 residues. CDR1 and CDR2 (germline): SGHRS, YFSETQ. Deletions cut 0 bases from V and 1 base from J, with 10 bases between. Written as DNA, the CDR3 is TGCGCCAGCAGCTTGGAATACGGAGCGAACACTGAAGCTTTCTTT. Amino acid sequence: CASSLEYGANTEAFF.

The chain links TRBV12-3 or TRBV12-4 to TRBJ1-1; 7 bases agree with TRBD1. V lost 10 bases, J lost 5 bases, and 7 bases stayed unmatched. The CDR3 is made up of 12 amino acids. In nucleotides, the CDR3 is TGTGCCATCAGGGGGGGGGCGACTGAAGCTTTCTTT. Translating gives CAIRGGATEAFF.